What follows is one T cell receptor beta chain and its context. This sample is part of a study of blood T cell repertoires in COVID-19. The overall study: Specimens from acute and convalescent COVID-19 originated in the United States, Italy and Spain. PBMCs, B-cell-depleted T cells, or T cells were the source of the cDNA or gDNA that made up the material.

TCRdb's copy holds only in-frame clones and misses some; the assay was immunoSEQ multiplex PCR. Of some 58,000 clones listed, 75% to 90% are singletons. Germline V gives CDR1 SGHRS, CDR2 YFSETQ. V was clipped by 0 bases and J by 3 bases; unmatched bases: 4. The CDR3 is 15 amino acids. V gene TRBV5-1 combines with J gene TRBJ2-7; 9 bases map to TRBD2. This clonotype originated in a human donor in a cohort sampled during active COVID-19. The sequenced material came from peripheral blood. CDR3 sequence: CASSLGSGGSYEQYF. The CDR3 coding sequence is TGCGCCAGCAGCTTGGGTAGCGGGGGAAGCTACGAGCAGTACTTC.